One and the same sample provided the 2 T cell receptor beta chains below, sequenced in a study of blood T cells in healthy people across ages. Sample-barcoded 5' priming and a J-beta primer mix drove a second PCR of roughly 6 to 12 cycles. TCRdb reprocessed the 5' RACE reads via MiXCR and lists one record per CDR3 protein. In the table there are fewer than 750,000 distinct CDR3 sequences, about 45% of which are singletons. Sequenced: blood. The receptor source for this set is a man aged 80 or over in good health.

This clonotype was seen a few times. The V and J genes are TRBV11-3 and TRBJ2-1; D is perhaps TRBD2 (7 bases). The V end was cut by 2 bases, the J end by 6 bases, with 14 bases between. The CDR3 covers 15 residues. The V gene's germline CDR1 is SGHNT and CDR2 YENEEA. The CDR3 here is CASSLTAGDINEQFF. The DNA of the CDR3 is TGTGCCAGCAGCTTAACGGCGGGGGACATCAATGAGCAGTTCTTC.

The rearrangement links TRBV10-3 to TRBJ2-5; 7 bases fit TRBD1. CDR3 length: 15 amino acids. Germline trimming cut 6 bases from V and 2 bases from J; bases unmatched to any gene: 9. Germline assignment: CDR1 ENHRY and CDR2 SYGVKD. CDR3 region: CAIRPGTAAQETQYF. The CDR3 coding sequence is TGTGCCATCAGACCTGGGACAGCAGCGCAAGAGACCCAGTACTTC.